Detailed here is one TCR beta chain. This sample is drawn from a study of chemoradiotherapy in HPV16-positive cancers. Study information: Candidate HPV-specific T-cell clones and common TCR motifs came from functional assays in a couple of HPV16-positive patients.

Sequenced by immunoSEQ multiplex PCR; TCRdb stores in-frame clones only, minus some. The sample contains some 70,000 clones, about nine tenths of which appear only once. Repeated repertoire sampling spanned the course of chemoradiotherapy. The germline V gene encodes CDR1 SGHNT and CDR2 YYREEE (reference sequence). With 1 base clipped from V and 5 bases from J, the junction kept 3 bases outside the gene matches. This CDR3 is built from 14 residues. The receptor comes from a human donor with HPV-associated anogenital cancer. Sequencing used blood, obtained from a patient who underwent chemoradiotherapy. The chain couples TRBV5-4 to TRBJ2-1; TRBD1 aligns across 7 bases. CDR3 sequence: CASSLSGTDNEQFF. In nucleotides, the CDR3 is TGTGCCAGCAGCTTGAGTGGGACAGACAATGAGCAGTTCTTC. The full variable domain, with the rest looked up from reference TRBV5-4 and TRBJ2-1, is ETGVTQSPTHLIKTRGQQVTLRCSSQSGHNTVSWYQQALGQGPQFIFQYYREEENGRGNFPPRFSGLQFPNYSSELNVNALELDDSALYLCASSLSGTDNEQFFGPGTRLTVL.